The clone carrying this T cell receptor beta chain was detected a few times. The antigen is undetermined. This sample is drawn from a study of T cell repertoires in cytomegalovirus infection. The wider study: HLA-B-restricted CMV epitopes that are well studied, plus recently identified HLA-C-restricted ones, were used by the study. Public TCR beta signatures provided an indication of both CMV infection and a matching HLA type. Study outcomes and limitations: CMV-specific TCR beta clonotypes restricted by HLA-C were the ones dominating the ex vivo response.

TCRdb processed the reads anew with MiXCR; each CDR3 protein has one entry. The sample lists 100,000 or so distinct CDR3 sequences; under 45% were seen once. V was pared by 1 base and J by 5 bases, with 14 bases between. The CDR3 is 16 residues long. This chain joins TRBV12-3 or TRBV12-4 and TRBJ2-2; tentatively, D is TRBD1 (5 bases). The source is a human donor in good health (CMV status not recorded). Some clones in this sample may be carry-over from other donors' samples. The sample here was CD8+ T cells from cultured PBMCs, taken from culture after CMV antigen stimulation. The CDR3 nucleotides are TGTGCCAGCAGTTTAGGGGGCCAGACGGTGACCGGGGAGCTGTTTTTT. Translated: CASSLGGQTVTGELFF.